This passage covers 30 T cell receptor beta chains from one sample sequenced in a study of chemoradiotherapy in HPV16-positive cancers. TCRdb's table, derived via immunoSEQ multiplex PCR, lists solely in-frame clones and lacks some. The sample lists about 68,000 clones, 88% occurring once. Sequencing used blood, obtained from a patient who underwent chemoradiotherapy. The receptors here all came from a human donor with HPV-associated anogenital cancer.

This clone was detected once. The V and J genes are TRBV19 and TRBJ1-1, with D unclear. Trimming removed 6 bases from V and 1 base from J, with 15 bases in between. CDR3 length equals 15 residues. Germline V CDR1 and CDR2: LNHDA, SQIVND (reference sequence). DNA for the CDR3: TGTGCCAGTAGGACGGCCGCCGCAGGGAACACTGAAGCTTTCTTT. Amino acid sequence: CASRTAAAGNTEAFF.

The V and J genes are TRBV5-1 and TRBJ1-4; perhaps TRBD1 as D (5 bases). The CDR3 sequence is 14 residues long. From germline, CDR1 is SGHRS and CDR2 YFSETQ. The V end lost 5 bases, the J end lost 5 bases, and 13 bases lay between the germline ends. This chain's CDR3 is CASRMGGSNEKLFF. The CDR3 nucleotides are TGCGCCAGCAGGATGGGGGGAAGCAATGAAAAACTGTTTTTT. The complete variable domain, with remaining parts taken from reference TRBV5-1 and TRBJ1-4, reads KAGVTQTPRYLIKTRGQQVTLSCSPISGHRSVSWYQQTPGQGLQFLFEYFSETQRNKGNFPGRFSGRQFSNSRSEMNVSTLELGDSALYLCASRMGGSNEKLFFGSGTQLSVL.

This chain connects TRBV9 to TRBJ2-1; D ambiguous. This CDR3 is 15 amino acids long. Trimming shortened V by 2 bases and J by 9 bases, and 18 bases separated the two germline ends. CDR1 SGDLS and CDR2 YYNGEE come from the germline V gene. The CDR3 DNA sequence: TGTGCCAGCAGCGTCTTGGCTACCGGAAGGATTGAGCAGTTCTTC. Translated: CASSVLATGRIEQFF.

The chain carries TRBV6-6 and TRBJ1-2, with 7 bases aligning to TRBD1. Looked up from germline, CDR1 is MNHNY and CDR2 is SVGAGI (reference sequence). Trimming took 4 bases from V and 8 from J; bases not matched to a gene: 10. This CDR3 contains 14 residues. The DNA for the CDR3 is TGTGCCAGCAGTTCGCCGACAGGGAGGCAGGGCTACACCTTC. The encoded protein is CASSSPTGRQGYTF.

This rearrangement joins TRBV29-1 to TRBJ1-2; the D is unclear. Trimming cost V 6 bases and J 9 bases, with 17 bases left between them. The CDR3 consists of 12 residues. Germline CDR1 reads SQVTM; CDR2 reads ANQGSEA. The CDR3 DNA reads as TGCAGCGTCTCTAACGGAGGTGATAGCTACACCTTC. It is translated as CSVSNGGDSYTF.

The chain carries TRBV5-1 and TRBJ2-7; 7 positions agree with TRBD1. Looked up from germline, CDR1 is SGHRS and CDR2 is YFSETQ. There are 14 residues in the CDR3. After removal of 4 bases from V and 0 bases from J, the junction contained 4 bases not matched to a gene. This CDR3 is CASSTGQVSYEQYF. The CDR3 DNA sequence: TGCGCCAGCAGCACCGGACAGGTCTCCTACGAGCAGTACTTC.

The chain recombines TRBV14 with TRBJ2-7; D is perhaps TRBD2 (7 bases). The germline V gene encodes CDR1 SGHDN and CDR2 FVKESK. The CDR3 is made up of 15 amino acids. Trimming pared 1 base from V and 7 bases from J, leaving 17 bases between. The CDR3 protein is CASSQVRGRAPEQYF. The CDR3 nucleotides read TGTGCCAGCAGCCAAGTAAGGGGGAGGGCGCCTGAGCAGTACTTC. The whole variable domain, filled in from reference TRBV14 and TRBJ2-7, reads EAGVTQFPSHSVIEKGQTVTLRCDPISGHDNLYWYRRVMGKEIKFLLHFVKESKQDESGMPNNRFLAERTGGTYSTLKVQPAELEDSGVYFCASSQVRGRAPEQYFGPGTRLTVT.

The sample holds one count of this clone. The gene calls are TRBV2 and TRBJ2-5, with 9 bases identical to TRBD2. Germline CDR1 is SNHLY and CDR2 is FYNNEI. CDR3 length: 15 amino acids. V dropped 3 bases and J dropped 4; count of bases not matched to a gene: 6. The CDR3, as DNA: TGTGCCAGCAGTGATCAAGCGGGGGGCGGAGAGACCCAGTACTTC. Protein sequence: CASSDQAGGGETQYF.

The chain links TRBV7-9 to TRBJ2-1, with TRBD2 identical over 7 bases. CDR1 and CDR2 from the germline V gene are SEHNR and FQNEAQ (reference sequence). CDR3 length: 14 residues. The V and J ends lost 5 bases and 12 bases, in that order; junction bases with no gene match: 13. CDR3 nucleotide sequence: TGTGCCAGCAGCGAAAACTGGAGCGGGGCAGTGCAGTTCTTC. Translation: CASSENWSGAVQFF.

The genes are TRBV5-1 and TRBJ1-1, with D possibly matching TRBD1 (5 bases). V lost 6 bases to trimming and J lost 2 bases, with 14 bases between them. The CDR3 has 14 amino acids. Germline CDR1 SGHRS, CDR2 YFSETQ. The DNA of the CDR3 is TGCGCCAGCACCCGAGACAGAGGTAACACTGAAGCTTTCTTT. This translates into CASTRDRGNTEAFF.

The rearrangement uses TRBV2 and TRBJ2-2; D is possibly TRBD2 (6 bases). Germline assignment: CDR1 SNHLY and CDR2 FYNNEI. The CDR3 is 16 residues long. Trimming removed 4 bases from V and 2 bases from J, with 14 bases in between. The CDR3 DNA is TGTGCCAGCAGTGGGCGGGGCGGGTTTAACACCGGGGAGCTGTTTTTT. It specifies CASSGRGGFNTGELFF.

The chain has TRBV5-1 and TRBJ1-2; a weak D match, TRBD1 (6 bases). This CDR3 comprises 14 residues. Looked up from germline, CDR1 is SGHRS and CDR2 is YFSETQ. The V gene lost 5 bases and the J gene lost 0 bases, with 11 bases spanning the gap. CDR3 sequence (DNA): TGCGCCAGCAGGGACAGCTTAGCTAACTATGGCTACACCTTC. Translated: CASRDSLANYGYTF.

About this clone itself: Other DNA sequences in the sample encode the same CDR3. This chain links TRBV5-6 with TRBJ1-2, with TRBD1 matching over 7 bases. With 4 bases clipped from V and 5 bases from J, the junction kept 11 bases outside the gene matches. CDR1 and CDR2 (germline): SGHDT, YYEEEE. This CDR3 is built from 15 residues. The CDR3 bases are TGTGCCAGCAGCGAAAAAATACAGGGGTTTTATGGCTACACCTTC. Translated, it gives CASSEKIQGFYGYTF.

The rearrangement joins TRBV6-5 to TRBJ1-5, with TRBD1 identical over 7 bases. V dropped 6 bases and J dropped 0; count of bases not matched to a gene: 2. The germline V gene has CDR1 MNHEY and CDR2 SVGAGI. The CDR3 is 14 residues long. The CDR3 DNA reads TGTGCCAGCAGGACAGGGTATAGCAATCAGCCCCAGCATTTT. This encodes CASRTGYSNQPQHF.

The chain uses TRBV6-1 and TRBJ1-6; 8 positions match TRBD1. CDR1 and CDR2 (germline): MNHNS, SASEGT. The V segment lost 5 bases and the J segment 6 bases; nucleotides outside the gene matches: 3. CDR3 length: 14 amino acids. CDR3 protein: CASSSDRGNSPLHF. As DNA, the CDR3 is TGTGCCAGCAGTTCTGACAGGGGTAATTCACCCCTCCACTTT.

The CDR3 here is CASTKARGNTEAFF. The CDR3 nucleotides read TGTGCCAGCACCAAAGCCCGGGGCAACACTGAAGCTTTCTTT. The chain uses TRBV6-5 and TRBJ1-1; possibly TRBD1 for D (5 bases). V lost 7 bases, J lost 2 bases, and 14 bases lay in between. In germline, CDR1 is MNHEY, CDR2 SVGAGI. The CDR3 is 14 residues long.

The chain recombines TRBV11-2 with TRBJ1-2; TRBD1 aligns across 7 bases. The germline CDR1 and CDR2 sequences are SGHAT and FQNNGV. The J segment lost 8 bases and the V segment lost 4 bases, leaving 7 bases of the junction unmatched. The CDR3 length is 13 residues. CDR3 sequence: CASSSPGQKGYTF. Written as DNA, the CDR3 is TGTGCCAGCAGCTCCCCGGGACAGAAAGGCTACACCTTC.

The rearrangement uses TRBV21-1 and TRBJ2-7; TRBD2, the table's D call, lacks a check against the DNA. TRBV21-1 is annotated as a pseudogene. The CDR3 loop spans 12 amino acids. This CDR3 is CASSKGSYEQYF. As DNA, the CDR3 is TGTGCCAGCAGCAAAGGGAGCTACGAGCAGTACTTC.

This chain connects TRBV5-1 to TRBJ1-5, with D possibly being TRBD1 (5 bases). The CDR3 has 13 amino acids. Germline V gene lookup returns CDR1 SGHRS and CDR2 YFSETQ. Trimming took 0 bases from V and 10 from J, leaving 11 bases between them. CDR3 in amino acids: CASSLEVQGPQHF. In nucleotides, the CDR3 is TGCGCCAGCAGCTTGGAGGTCCAGGGACCCCAGCATTTT.

The chain carries TRBV27 and TRBJ2-5; D is ambiguous. Germline CDR1 is MNHEY and CDR2 is SMNVEV (reference sequence). The CDR3 loop spans 13 amino acids. The V gene lost 2 bases and the J gene lost 7 bases, with 11 bases spanning the gap. CDR3: CASSLAAWGTQYF. The CDR3 DNA reads TGTGCCAGCAGTTTAGCGGCATGGGGGACCCAGTACTTC.

The CDR3 loop is CASSLLSGSPTEAFF. The CDR3 nucleotides are TGTGCCAGCAGCTTGCTTTCTGGGAGCCCCACTGAAGCTTTCTTT. This chain joins TRBV5-8 and TRBJ1-1; no reliable D call. The CDR3 contains 15 residues. The germline V and J ends were trimmed by 1 base and 4 bases, with 14 bases remaining between them. Germline lookup yields CDR1 SGHTS and CDR2 YDEGEE.

The chain is built from TRBV10-2 and TRBJ2-7, with 10 bases that match TRBD2. The length of the CDR3 is 17 residues. Germline-derived CDR1 and CDR2 are WSHSY and SAAADI. The V and J ends lost 7 bases and 0 bases, in that order; junction bases with no gene match: 12. DNA for the CDR3: TGCGCCAGCACCCCGGCAGCGGGGGGGCCCATCTCCTACGAGCAGTACTTC. It translates to CASTPAAGGPISYEQYF.

This chain joins TRBV2 and TRBJ1-2, with D maybe TRBD1 (6 bases). V was clipped by 4 bases and J by 7 bases, with 13 bases between them. Germline CDR1 SNHLY, CDR2 FYNNEI. The CDR3 is made up of 13 amino acids. CDR3 residues: CASSASLGAGYTF. The CDR3 DNA is TGTGCCAGCAGTGCTTCCTTGGGGGCTGGCTACACCTTC.

This chain connects TRBV5-1 to TRBJ2-1; D is ambiguous. CDR3 size: 15 residues. V was pared by 0 bases and J by 0 bases, with 7 bases between. Germline values: CDR1 SGHRS, CDR2 YFSETQ. For the CDR3, the DNA is TGCGCCAGCAGCTTGGGGCAGGTCTCCTACAATGAGCAGTTCTTC. This sequence encodes CASSLGQVSYNEQFF.

The chain links TRBV28 to TRBJ2-5; no reliable D call. The DNA end lines up better with TRBJ2-7; the J call may be wrong. Germline loops: CDR1 MDHEN, CDR2 SYDVKM. The length of the CDR3 is 14 residues. CDR3: CASSFSRSGYEQYF. The CDR3, as DNA: TGTGCCAGCAGTTTTTCCAGGTCGGGCTACGAGCAGTACTTC.

With regard to this clone: Other DNA sequences in the same sample also yield this CDR3. The rearrangement links TRBV6-5 to TRBJ2-2, with D perhaps being TRBD1 or TRBD2 (5 bases each). The germline CDR1 and CDR2 sequences are MNHEY and SVGAGI. This CDR3 is 15 amino acids long. Between the trimmed V and J ends, which lost 2 bases and 2 bases, there was a span of 9 bases. The CDR3 DNA follows: TGTGCCAGCAGTTACGGGGACCGAAACACCGGGGAGCTGTTTTTT. It is translated as CASSYGDRNTGELFF.

The chain carries TRBV29-1 and TRBJ1-2; D is uncertain. Looked up from germline, CDR1 is SQVTM and CDR2 is ANQGSEA. Trimming shortened V by 0 bases and J by 3 bases, and 2 bases separated the two germline ends. CDR3 length: 11 residues. The CDR3 nucleotides are TGCAGCGTTGAAGAGGACTATGGCTACACCTTC. Translating it yields CSVEEDYGYTF.

As for this clone: In the same sample, other DNA sequences code for this CDR3. The rearrangement uses TRBV10-3 and TRBJ2-5; D is unclear. From germline, CDR1 is ENHRY and CDR2 SYGVKD. The CDR3 is 14 amino acids. V gave up 0 bases and J gave up 3 bases, with 8 bases separating them. CDR3 nucleotides: TGTGCCATCAGTGAGTCGAACAGAAAAGAGACCCAGTACTTC. Protein: CAISESNRKETQYF.

The chain combines TRBV18 with TRBJ2-4, with D perhaps matching TRBD1 or TRBD2 (5 bases each). Deletions cut 3 bases from V and 2 bases from J, with 17 bases between. Germline values: CDR1 KGHSH, CDR2 LQKENI. The CDR3 extends over 17 amino acids. CDR3 in amino acids: CASSPSQVGETKNIQYF. The CDR3 DNA reads as TGTGCCAGCTCACCCTCTCAAGTGGGGGAAACCAAAAACATTCAGTACTTC.

The chain joins TRBV28 to TRBJ1-2; the D gene is possibly TRBD1 (6 bases). CDR1 MDHEN and CDR2 SYDVKM come from the germline V gene. The CDR3 runs to 14 residues. Trimming stripped 2 bases from V and 3 bases from J, with 10 bases between. The CDR3 reads CASSLGGLDYGYTF. CDR3 bases: TGTGCCAGCAGTTTAGGGGGGCTCGACTATGGCTACACCTTC.